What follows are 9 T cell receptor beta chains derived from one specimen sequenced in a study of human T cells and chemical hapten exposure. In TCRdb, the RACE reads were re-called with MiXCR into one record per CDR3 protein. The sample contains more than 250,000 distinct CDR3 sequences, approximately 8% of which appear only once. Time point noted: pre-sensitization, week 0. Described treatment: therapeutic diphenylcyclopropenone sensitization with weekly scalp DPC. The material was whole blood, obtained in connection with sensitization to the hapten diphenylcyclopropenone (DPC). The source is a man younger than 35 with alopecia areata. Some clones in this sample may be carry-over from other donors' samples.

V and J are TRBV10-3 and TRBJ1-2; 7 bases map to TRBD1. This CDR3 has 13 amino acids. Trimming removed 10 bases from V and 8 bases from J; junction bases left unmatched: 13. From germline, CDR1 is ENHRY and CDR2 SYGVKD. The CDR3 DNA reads TGTGCCACCCGGGACAGTTTAGGCAACGGCTACACCTTC. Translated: CATRDSLGNGYTF.

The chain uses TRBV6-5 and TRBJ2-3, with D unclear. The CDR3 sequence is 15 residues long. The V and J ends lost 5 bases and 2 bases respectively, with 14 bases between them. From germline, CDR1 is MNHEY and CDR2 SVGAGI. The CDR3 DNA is TGTGCCAGCAGTAAAAAAGGGTTCCCCACAGATACGCAGTATTTT. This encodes CASSKKGFPTDTQYF.

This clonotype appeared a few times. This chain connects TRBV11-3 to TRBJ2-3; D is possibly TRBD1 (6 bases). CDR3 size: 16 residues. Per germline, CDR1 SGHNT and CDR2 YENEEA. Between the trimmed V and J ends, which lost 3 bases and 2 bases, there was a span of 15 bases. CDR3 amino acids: CASSFRLGADTDTQYF. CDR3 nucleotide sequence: TGTGCCAGCAGCTTTAGGTTGGGGGCCGACACAGATACGCAGTATTTT. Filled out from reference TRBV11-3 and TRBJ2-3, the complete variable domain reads EAGVVQSPRYKIIEKKQPVAFWCNPISGHNTLYWYLQNLGQGPELLIRYENEEAVDDSQLPKDRFSAERLKGVDSTLKIQPAELGDSAVYLCASSFRLGADTDTQYFGPGTRLTVL.

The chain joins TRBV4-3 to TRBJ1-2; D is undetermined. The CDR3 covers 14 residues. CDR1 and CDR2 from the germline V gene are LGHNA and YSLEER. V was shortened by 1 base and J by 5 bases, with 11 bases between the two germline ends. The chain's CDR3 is CASSQGSEEYGYTF. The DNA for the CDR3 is TGCGCCAGCAGCCAAGGGTCCGAGGAATATGGCTACACCTTC.

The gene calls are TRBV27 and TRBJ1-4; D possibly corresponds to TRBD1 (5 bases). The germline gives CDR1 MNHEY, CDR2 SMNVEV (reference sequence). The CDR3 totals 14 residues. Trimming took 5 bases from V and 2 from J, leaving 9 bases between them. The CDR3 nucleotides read TGTGCCAGCAGTCGGCGACAGACTAATGAAAAACTGTTTTTT. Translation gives CASSRRQTNEKLFF.

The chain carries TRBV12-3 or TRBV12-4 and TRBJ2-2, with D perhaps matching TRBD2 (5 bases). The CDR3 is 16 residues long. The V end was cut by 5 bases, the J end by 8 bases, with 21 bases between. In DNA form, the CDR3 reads TGTGCCAGCAGTCCCGCCCCTTCTCCACAGCGGGGGGAGCTGTTTTTT. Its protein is CASSPAPSPQRGELFF.

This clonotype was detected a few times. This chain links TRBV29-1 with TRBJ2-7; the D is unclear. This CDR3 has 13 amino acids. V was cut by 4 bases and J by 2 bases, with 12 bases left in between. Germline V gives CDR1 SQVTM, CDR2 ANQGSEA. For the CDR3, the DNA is TGCAGCGTTGCCCCGATAGGGACCTACGAGCAGTACTTC. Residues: CSVAPIGTYEQYF.

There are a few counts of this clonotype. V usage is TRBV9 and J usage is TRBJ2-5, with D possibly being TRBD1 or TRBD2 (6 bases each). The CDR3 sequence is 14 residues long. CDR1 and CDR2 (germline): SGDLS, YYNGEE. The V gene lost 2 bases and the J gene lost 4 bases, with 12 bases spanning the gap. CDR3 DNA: TGTGCCAGCAGCGTTAGGGGGGACGGAGAGACCCAGTACTTC. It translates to CASSVRGDGETQYF.

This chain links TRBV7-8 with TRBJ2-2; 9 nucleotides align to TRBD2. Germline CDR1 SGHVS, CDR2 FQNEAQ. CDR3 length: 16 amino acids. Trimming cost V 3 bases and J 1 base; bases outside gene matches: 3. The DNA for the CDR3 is TGTGCCAGCAGCTTGCGGACTAGCGTGAACACCGGGGAGCTGTTTTTT. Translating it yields CASSLRTSVNTGELFF.